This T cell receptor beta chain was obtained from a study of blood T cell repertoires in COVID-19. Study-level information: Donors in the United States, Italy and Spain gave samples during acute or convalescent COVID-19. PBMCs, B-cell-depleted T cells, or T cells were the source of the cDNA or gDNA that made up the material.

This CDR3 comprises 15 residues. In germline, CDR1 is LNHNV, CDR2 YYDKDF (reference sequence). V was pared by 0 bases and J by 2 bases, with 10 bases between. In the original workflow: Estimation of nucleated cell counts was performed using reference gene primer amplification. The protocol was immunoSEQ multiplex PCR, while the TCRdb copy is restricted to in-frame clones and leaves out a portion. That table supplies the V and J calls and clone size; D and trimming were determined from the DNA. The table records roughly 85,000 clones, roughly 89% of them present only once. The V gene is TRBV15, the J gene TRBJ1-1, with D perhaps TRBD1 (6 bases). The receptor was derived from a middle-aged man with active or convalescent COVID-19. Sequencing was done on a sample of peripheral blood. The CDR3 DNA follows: TGTGCCACCAGCAGAGAAGGGACAACCAACACTGAAGCTTTCTTT. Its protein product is CATSREGTTNTEAFF.